The clone carrying this T cell receptor (beta chain) has a handful of counts. V lost 6 bases to trimming and J lost 8 bases, with 8 bases between them. CDR3 length: 12 amino acids. CDR1 and CDR2 from the germline V gene are MNHNY and SVGAGI (reference sequence). These data belong to a study of blood T cell repertoires in COVID-19. Overall study context: There were acute and convalescent COVID-19 samples, and they came from the United States, Italy and Spain. In each case, the material was cDNA or gDNA derived from T cells, B-cell-depleted T cells, or PBMCs.

TCRdb's table, derived via immunoSEQ multiplex PCR, lists solely in-frame clones and lacks some. The sample contains about 140,000 clones, around 82% of which appear only once. The sample was peripheral blood. The chain uses TRBV6-6 and TRBJ1-6; no definite D call. The TCR sequence derives from a human donor in a cohort sampled during active COVID-19. DNA of the CDR3: TGTGCCAGCAGCTACCTCGATTCACCCCTCCACTTT. Translated: CASSYLDSPLHF.